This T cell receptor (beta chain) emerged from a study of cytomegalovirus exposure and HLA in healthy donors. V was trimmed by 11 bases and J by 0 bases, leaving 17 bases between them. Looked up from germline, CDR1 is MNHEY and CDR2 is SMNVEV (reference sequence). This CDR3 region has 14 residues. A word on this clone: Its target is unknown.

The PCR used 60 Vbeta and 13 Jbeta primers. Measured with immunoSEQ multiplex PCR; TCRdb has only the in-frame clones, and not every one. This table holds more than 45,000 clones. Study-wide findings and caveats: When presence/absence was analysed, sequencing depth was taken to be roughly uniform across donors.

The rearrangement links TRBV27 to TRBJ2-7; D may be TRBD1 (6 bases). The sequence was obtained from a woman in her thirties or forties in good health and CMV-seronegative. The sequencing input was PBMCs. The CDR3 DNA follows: TGTGCCGCCAGGGGACGGGGTAGCTCCTACGAGCAGTACTTC. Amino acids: CAARGRGSSYEQYF.